Listed below are T cell receptor beta chains from one sample, sequenced in a study of T-cell reconstitution after alpha-beta-depleted transplantation in children. TCRdb re-called the PCR reads with MiXCR, one entry per CDR3 protein. The top ten hold approximately 3% of the sample, which has roughly 200,000 distinct CDR3 sequences, roughly 7.5% seen once. The sequences come from PBMCs from the stem cell graft donor, collected from the stem cell graft. These receptor sequences come from a human donor who donated a stem cell graft to a child with Wiskott-Aldrich syndrome. Both conserved end residues are part of each CDR3. A D gene is named only where the DNA matches it firmly. Rows give clone size only sometimes, using once, few, many, or a class for an expanded clone.

>TRBJ2-7|NA|many|TRBV20-1
TGCAGTGCTATAGACCCGGGACAATCTTTGGAGCAGTACTTC
CSAIDPGQSLEQYF
>TRBJ1-5|NA|many|TRBV24-1
TGTGCCACCAGCTCCTCAGGGTGGGATCAGCCCCAGCATTTT
CATSSSGWDQPQHF
>TRBJ2-1|NA|many|TRBV20-1
TGCAGTGCTAGAGAGGTGACAGTCTACAATGAGCAGTTCTTC
CSAREVTVYNEQFF
>TRBJ1-1|NA|NA|TRBV2
TGTGCCAGCAGTGGGGGGGCCGGGGGCACTGAAGCTTTCTTT
CASSGGAGGTEAFF
>TRBJ1-5|TRBD1|many|TRBV28
TGTGCCAGCAGTTCGACAGGGGGTTACAATCAGCCCCAGCATTTT
CASSSTGGYNQPQHF
>TRBJ2-3|TRBD1|NA|TRBV7-2
TGTGCCAGCAGCACCCAGACAGGGGGCAGGGGTACGCAGTATTTT
CASSTQTGGRGTQYF
>TRBJ1-6|NA|many|TRBV7-9
TGTGCCAGCAGCCACGACAGTCCGGGTGGAAATTCACCCCTCCACTTT
CASSHDSPGGNSPLHF
>TRBJ1-4|NA|few|TRBV7-9
TGTGCCAGCAGCACCTCCCCGGGAGGTGAAAAACTGTTTTTT
CASSTSPGGEKLFF
>TRBJ1-1|NA|many|TRBV5-1
TGCGCCAGCAGCTCCACATCCGGCGGGGGAAACACTGAAGCTTTCTTT
CASSSTSGGGNTEAFF
>TRBJ2-5|NA|many|TRBV24-1
TGTGCCACCAGTGATTCCACTGGGAAGAAGGGGAGGCAAGAGACCCAGTACTTC
CATSDSTGKKGRQETQYF
>TRBJ2-1|NA|NA|TRBV6-1
TGTGCCAGCCGCCCGCAGGGGGGCCTCAATGAGCAGTTCTTC
CASRPQGGLNEQFF
>TRBJ2-3|TRBD1|NA|TRBV7-2
TGTGCCAGCAGCACCTGGACAGGAAACACAGATACGCAGTATTTT
CASSTWTGNTDTQYF
>TRBJ2-3|TRBD2|few|TRBV11-2
TGTGCCAGCAGCTCCCCGAAGGGACTAGCGGGAGTTGGGGATACGCAGTATTTT
CASSSPKGLAGVGDTQYF
>TRBJ2-7|NA|many|TRBV20-1
TGCAGTGCCAGGGACGCTGGTTTCGAGCAGTACTTC
CSARDAGFEQYF
>TRBJ2-1|NA|many|TRBV30
TGTGCCTGGAGCAGACGCGTTGCGGATGAGCAGTTCTTC
CAWSRRVADEQFF
>TRBJ2-3|NA|few|TRBV15
TGTGCCACCCAAACAGGAATCAGGACAGATACGCAGTATTTT
CATQTGIRTDTQYF
>TRBJ2-1|NA|many|TRBV5-1
TGCGCCACCACCCGGGACATCTCCTACAATGAGCAGTTCTTC
CATTRDISYNEQFF
>TRBJ1-5|NA|NA|TRBV4-1
TGCGCCAGCAGCCAAATAGGGGAGGGCGGCAGCAATCAGCCCCAGCATTTT
CASSQIGEGGSNQPQHF
>TRBJ2-3|TRBD1|many|TRBV5-1
TGCGCCAGCAGCTTCAGGGACAGGTCTAGCACAGATACGCAGTATTTT
CASSFRDRSSTDTQYF
>TRBJ2-1|NA|many|TRBV30
TGTGCCTGGAGTCCGGGACCATACAATGAGCAGTTCTTC
CAWSPGPYNEQFF
>TRBJ2-5|NA|many|TRBV6-5
TGTGCCAGCAGTTACTCACTCATCCGCCAAGAGACCCAGTACTTC
CASSYSLIRQETQYF
>TRBJ2-2|TRBD2|NA|TRBV24-1
TGTGCCACCAGCGGCGGGGGGGCTTTTGCCACCGGGGAGCTGTTTTTT
CATSGGGAFATGELFF
>TRBJ2-3|NA|NA|TRBV7-9
TGTGCCAGCAGCTTGTCGGATAGCACAGATACGCAGTATTTT
CASSLSDSTDTQYF
>TRBJ1-2|NA|many|TRBV28
TGTGCCAGCAGTCCGACATACCTCTATGGCTACACCTTC
CASSPTYLYGYTF
>TRBJ2-3|NA|many|TRBV7-9
TGTGCCAGCCGTGGAGGGTGGGAAGATACGCAGTATTTT
CASRGGWEDTQYF
>TRBJ2-7|NA|many|TRBV5-1
TGCGCCAGCAGCTCATCGGTCCTTGGGGCGTCCTACGAGCAGTACTTC
CASSSSVLGASYEQYF
>TRBJ2-3|NA|many|TRBV9
TGTGCCAGCAGCCCCACGAGCACAGATACGCAGTATTTT
CASSPTSTDTQYF
>TRBJ2-1|TRBD2|few|TRBV7-9
TGTGCCAGCAGCCTTCCCACACCGGGACTAGCATTTGAGCAGTTCTTC
CASSLPTPGLAFEQFF
>TRBJ2-3|NA|many|TRBV7-2
TGTGCCAGCAGCTTGGAAAGGACAGATACGCAGTATTTT
CASSLERTDTQYF
>TRBJ1-4|NA|many|TRBV7-9
TGTGCCAGCAGCTTACATACGAACGAAAAACTGTTTTTT
CASSLHTNEKLFF
>TRBJ1-5|NA|many|TRBV29-1
TGCAGCGTTGGTAACGGTCAGCCCCAGCATTTT
CSVGNGQPQHF
>TRBJ2-7|NA|NA|TRBV7-8
TGTGCCAGCAGCTCCAGATTTAGCTACGAGCAGTACTTC
CASSSRFSYEQYF
>TRBJ1-5|TRBD1|many|TRBV5-1
TGCGCCAGCAGCCCAGACAGGGGCGATCAGCCCCAGCATTTT
CASSPDRGDQPQHF
>TRBJ2-7|NA|many|TRBV28
TGTGCCACCATAGGTTTGGGGTATGTAGGCGAGCAGTACTTC
CATIGLGYVGEQYF
>TRBJ2-2|TRBD1|few|TRBV30
TGTGCCTGGAGTTTCGGGACAGGGGGCTGGACCGGGGAGCTGTTTTTT
CAWSFGTGGWTGELFF
>TRBJ1-6|TRBD1|many|TRBV12-3/TRBV12-4
TGTGCCAGCAGACCGGGACAGTCTTCTTCACCCCTCCACTTT
CASRPGQSSSPLHF
>TRBJ2-3|NA|few|TRBV19
TGTGCCAGTACCCAATTGTTGCTCGGGACAGATACGCAGTATTTT
CASTQLLLGTDTQYF
>TRBJ1-2|TRBD1|NA|TRBV27
TGTGCCAGCGGAGGGACAGACTCTAACTATGGCTACACCTTC
CASGGTDSNYGYTF
>TRBJ2-1|NA|many|TRBV29-1
TGCAGCGTCCTTTTTCCGCAGTTCTTC
CSVLFPQFF
>TRBJ2-7|TRBD2|NA|TRBV18
TGTGCCAGCTCACAATCGGGCGGGACTAGCGGCTACGAGCAGTACTTC
CASSQSGGTSGYEQYF
>TRBJ2-7|NA|many|TRBV20-1
TGCAGTGCTATTTTCTCCTCCTACGAGCAGTACTTC
CSAIFSSYEQYF
>TRBJ2-7|TRBD2|NA|TRBV6-5
TGTGCCAGCAGTTATAAGGTAGCGGGGGGCCAACACGAGCAGTACTTC
CASSYKVAGGQHEQYF
>TRBJ1-1|NA|many|TRBV5-1
TGCGCCAGCAGATGGGGAGGGGTAAGCACTGAAGCTTTCTTT
CASRWGGVSTEAFF
>TRBJ1-2|NA|few|TRBV7-2
TGTGCCAGCAGCTTATTACGGTCTAACTATGGCTACACCTTC
CASSLLRSNYGYTF
>TRBJ1-1|NA|many|TRBV29-1
TGCAGCGGTACAGGGCCGGGAGAAGCTTTCTTT
CSGTGPGEAFF
>TRBJ1-1|NA|few|TRBV2
TGTGCCAGCAGTGAAAACATCGGGGCCGCTGAAGCTTTCTTT
CASSENIGAAEAFF
>TRBJ1-1|NA|few|TRBV2
TGTGCCAGCAGTCCCGGGACAAGGGGGTGGAACACTGAAGCTTTCTTT
CASSPGTRGWNTEAFF
>TRBJ2-7|NA|many|TRBV5-1
TGCGCCAGCAGCTTGGGGAACCCCTACGAGCAGTACTTC
CASSLGNPYEQYF
>TRBJ2-7|NA|many|TRBV12-3/TRBV12-4
TGTGCCAGCAGAGGGGGACCCCGGCGCGAGCAGTACTTC
CASRGGPRREQYF
>TRBJ2-3|TRBD2|many|TRBV6-5
TGTGCCAGCAGCCCGATAGCGGGAGGGCCATTAGATACGCAGTATTTT
CASSPIAGGPLDTQYF